The entry below gives a single TCR beta chain sequence along with its context. This sample is part of a study of tumor-infiltrating lymphocytes in localized non-small cell lung cancer. As for the study in general: The cohort mixed smokers and never-smokers, several histologies, and some post-neoadjuvant-chemotherapy samples.

Sequencing was performed with immunoSEQ multiplex PCR; in TCRdb, only in-frame clones are kept and a portion is missing. The data show 20,000 to 25,000 clones, roughly three fifths seen once. Trimming shortened V by 2 bases and J by 7 bases, and 15 bases separated the two germline ends. The CDR3 extends over 15 amino acids. CDR1 is SGHVS, CDR2 FNYEAQ, per germline. V and J are TRBV7-6 and TRBJ2-1; tentatively, D is TRBD2 (6 bases). The specimen sequenced was lung tumor tissue. This clonotype originated in a human donor with non-small cell lung cancer. The CDR3 sequence: CASSLRREVPNEQFF. CDR3 DNA sequence: TGTGCCAGCAGCTTAAGGCGGGAAGTTCCGAATGAGCAGTTCTTC.